This T cell receptor beta chain is from a study of OX40 agonist ivuxolimab in advanced cancers. Study at large: Patients with prior anti-PD-1, anti-PD-L1 or anti-CTLA-4 therapy were eligible; 40% to 45% had some.

Study-level points and caveats: Dosing at 0.1 to 3.0 mg/kg was accompanied by clonal expansion of CD4+ and CD8+ blood T cells by week 6.

Points on this clone: Its antigen remains unidentified.

The table came from immunoSEQ multiplex PCR; TCRdb's copy has only in-frame clones and leaves some out. Found here are about 41,000 clones, around 84% of them singletons; the top ten hold approximately 2.5%. The CDR3 totals 15 residues. Trimming took 4 bases from V and 4 from J; bases not matched to a gene: 11. Germline V lookup: CDR1 SGHTS, CDR2 YDEGEE. The gene calls are TRBV5-8 and TRBJ2-7; TRBD1 matches at 7 bases. This TCR derives from an adult with an advanced solid tumor such as melanoma, head and neck, liver or kidney cancer. The sample in question was CD4+ or CD8+ T cells sorted from blood, obtained in a trial of the OX40 agonist ivuxolimab. The CDR3 nucleotides are TGTGCCAGCAGCCGTACAGGGGCCTTAGCTTACGAGCAGTACTTC. The encoded protein is CASSRTGALAYEQYF. The variable domain in full, with the rest retrieved from reference TRBV5-8 and TRBJ2-7, is EAGVTQSPTHLIKTRGQQATLRCSPISGHTSVYWYQQALGLGLQFLLWYDEGEERNRGNFPPRFSGRQFPNYSSELNVNALELEDSALYLCASSRTGALAYEQYFGPGTRLTVT.